This is a list of T cell receptor beta chains from one sample in a study of cytomegalovirus exposure and HLA in healthy donors. Method: immunoSEQ multiplex PCR; TCRdb's copy keeps in-frame clones and lacks some. Here the sample spans roughly 230,000 clones, around 91% being singletons. Source material: PBMCs. Every receptor here comes from a woman aged 25 to 39 in good health and CMV-seronegative. Each CDR3 is given with its conserved first and last residue. Each record gives: V gene, J gene, D gene, clone size, CDR3 DNA, CDR3 protein. The D gene is left open where the match is weak. Size is omitted from some rows. Given values are once, few, many or a class for expanded clones.

V gene: TRBV28
J gene: TRBJ2-1
D gene: TRBD2
clone size: once
CDR3 DNA: TGTGCCAGCAGTCCCGTACTAGCGGCTAACTACAATGAGCAGTTCTTC
CDR3 protein: CASSPVLAANYNEQFF

V gene: TRBV5-6
J gene: TRBJ2-1
D gene: TRBD2
clone size: -
CDR3 DNA: TGTGCCAGCAGCTTGGGAGGGGTACTAGCGGGACCAAACTACAATGAGCAGTTCTTC
CDR3 protein: CASSLGGVLAGPNYNEQFF

V gene: TRBV5-1
J gene: TRBJ2-1
D gene: TRBD2
clone size: once
CDR3 DNA: TGCGCCAGCAGCTTGCGGACTAGCGGCTACAATGAGCAGTTCTTC
CDR3 protein: CASSLRTSGYNEQFF

V gene: TRBV4-1
J gene: TRBJ2-7
D gene: -
clone size: -
CDR3 DNA: TGCGCCAGCAGTCTTCCAGGGGCCTACGAGCAGTACTTC
CDR3 protein: CASSLPGAYEQYF

V gene: TRBV7-6
J gene: TRBJ2-2
D gene: -
clone size: once
CDR3 DNA: TGTGCCAGCGCAGAGGGCCAAAACACCGGGGAGCTGTTTTTT
CDR3 protein: CASAEGQNTGELFF

V gene: TRBV6-5
J gene: TRBJ2-5
D gene: TRBD1
clone size: -
CDR3 DNA: TGTGCCAGCAGTTACTCTCTTAGGACAGGCCAAGAGACCCAGTACTTC
CDR3 protein: CASSYSLRTGQETQYF

V gene: TRBV5-1
J gene: TRBJ2-7
D gene: -
clone size: -
CDR3 DNA: TGCGCCAGCAGGACCCTTCCCGGGAACTCCTACGAGCAGTACTTC
CDR3 protein: CASRTLPGNSYEQYF

V gene: TRBV15
J gene: TRBJ1-2
D gene: -
clone size: -
CDR3 DNA: TGTGCCACCAGCAGAGGGGACGGGCAGGGGTTATATGGCTACACCTTC
CDR3 protein: CATSRGDGQGLYGYTF

V gene: TRBV5-1
J gene: TRBJ1-1
D gene: TRBD1
clone size: -
CDR3 DNA: TGCGCCAGCAGCTCGACAGGGGGCTCGTCGAACACTGAAGCTTTCTTT
CDR3 protein: CASSSTGGSSNTEAFF

V gene: TRBV5-1
J gene: TRBJ1-5
D gene: -
clone size: once
CDR3 DNA: TGCGCCAGCAGCTTGGAGGGTAGTCAGCCCCAGCATTTT
CDR3 protein: CASSLEGSQPQHF

V gene: TRBV11-3
J gene: TRBJ2-1
D gene: -
clone size: -
CDR3 DNA: TGTGCCAGCAGCTTAGCGACGGCCCTCTCTGGGGAGCAGTTCTTC
CDR3 protein: CASSLATALSGEQFF

V gene: TRBV7-2
J gene: TRBJ2-7
D gene: TRBD1
clone size: -
CDR3 DNA: TGTGCCAGCAGCGCCTCAGGACAGGGGAAAGGCGAGCAGTACTTC
CDR3 protein: CASSASGQGKGEQYF

V gene: TRBV2
J gene: TRBJ2-7
D gene: TRBD1
clone size: -
CDR3 DNA: TGTGCCAGCAGAGCCGGGACAGGAACCTACGAGCAGTACTTC
CDR3 protein: CASRAGTGTYEQYF

V gene: TRBV11-2
J gene: TRBJ1-4
D gene: -
clone size: -
CDR3 DNA: TGTGCCAGCAGCCGGGGTCAGAACGAAAAACTGTTTTTT
CDR3 protein: CASSRGQNEKLFF

V gene: TRBV15
J gene: TRBJ2-7
D gene: -
clone size: -
CDR3 DNA: TGTGCCACCAGCAGAGACAGGGCCTCCTACGAGCAGTACTTC
CDR3 protein: CATSRDRASYEQYF

V gene: TRBV5-1
J gene: TRBJ2-5
D gene: TRBD2
clone size: -
CDR3 DNA: TGCGCCAGCAGCTTGGGTTCTAGCGGGACACAAGAGACCCAGTACTTC
CDR3 protein: CASSLGSSGTQETQYF

V gene: TRBV29-1
J gene: TRBJ2-7
D gene: -
clone size: -
CDR3 DNA: TGCAGCGTTGGTAGTGGACTAGGGGGGCCCTACGAGCAGTACTTC
CDR3 protein: CSVGSGLGGPYEQYF

V gene: TRBV7-2
J gene: TRBJ2-6
D gene: TRBD1
clone size: -
CDR3 DNA: TGTGCCAGCAGCCGCAGACAGGGGAGTTCTGGGGCCAACGTCCTGACTTTC
CDR3 protein: CASSRRQGSSGANVLTF

V gene: TRBV9
J gene: TRBJ2-3
D gene: -
clone size: -
CDR3 DNA: TGTGCCAGCAGCGTAGAGGGGAGGAGGCCCACAGATACGCAGTATTTT
CDR3 protein: CASSVEGRRPTDTQYF

V gene: TRBV27
J gene: TRBJ2-1
D gene: -
clone size: once
CDR3 DNA: TGTGCCAGCGGGGACTACAATGAGCAGTTCTTC
CDR3 protein: CASGDYNEQFF

V gene: TRBV6-5
J gene: TRBJ2-7
D gene: -
clone size: -
CDR3 DNA: TGTGCCAGCATGTCCCCCTACGGGACCTACGAGCAGTACTTC
CDR3 protein: CASMSPYGTYEQYF

V gene: TRBV30
J gene: TRBJ2-3
D gene: -
clone size: -
CDR3 DNA: TGTGCCTGGGGGGTGTCAGATACGCAGTATTTT
CDR3 protein: CAWGVSDTQYF

V gene: TRBV11-2
J gene: TRBJ2-7
D gene: -
clone size: -
CDR3 DNA: TGTGCCAGCAGCCCGAGGGACAACACCTACGAGCAGTACTTC
CDR3 protein: CASSPRDNTYEQYF

V gene: TRBV11-2
J gene: TRBJ2-1
D gene: TRBD1
clone size: -
CDR3 DNA: TGTGCCAGCAGCCCAGGGGGAAGCTCCTACAATGAGCAGTTCTTC
CDR3 protein: CASSPGGSSYNEQFF

V gene: TRBV28
J gene: TRBJ1-2
D gene: TRBD1
clone size: -
CDR3 DNA: TGTGCCAGCAGTTTAGCGCAGGAAATCGGGACAGACTATGGCTACACCTTC
CDR3 protein: CASSLAQEIGTDYGYTF

V gene: TRBV6-6
J gene: TRBJ1-5
D gene: TRBD1
clone size: -
CDR3 DNA: TGTGCCAGCAGTTGGGACAGAAGAAGTCAGCCCCAGCATTTT
CDR3 protein: CASSWDRRSQPQHF

V gene: TRBV18
J gene: TRBJ2-7
D gene: -
clone size: -
CDR3 DNA: TGTGCCAGCTCACCACCGATAGGCGACGAGCAGTACTTC
CDR3 protein: CASSPPIGDEQYF

V gene: TRBV19
J gene: TRBJ1-5
D gene: TRBD1
clone size: -
CDR3 DNA: TGTGCCAGTCGCAGGGGGGCAACCAATCAGCCCCAGCATTTT
CDR3 protein: CASRRGATNQPQHF

V gene: TRBV27
J gene: TRBJ1-1
D gene: -
clone size: -
CDR3 DNA: TGTGCCAGCAGTTTTGGGACAAATTCTGAAGCTTTCTTT
CDR3 protein: CASSFGTNSEAFF

V gene: TRBV10-3
J gene: TRBJ2-7
D gene: TRBD1
clone size: -
CDR3 DNA: TGTGCCATCAGTCGGACAGGGGGCGCCTACGAGCAGTACTTC
CDR3 protein: CAISRTGGAYEQYF

V gene: TRBV14
J gene: TRBJ2-1
D gene: TRBD1
clone size: -
CDR3 DNA: TGTGCCAGCAGCCAGGGGGGACAGGGGATCGGAAGCGAGCAGTTCTTC
CDR3 protein: CASSQGGQGIGSEQFF

V gene: TRBV18
J gene: TRBJ2-7
D gene: -
clone size: -
CDR3 DNA: TGTGCCAGCTCCCCGCTGGGGCAGGCCCTCGAGCAGTACTTC
CDR3 protein: CASSPLGQALEQYF

V gene: TRBV6-6
J gene: TRBJ2-7
D gene: TRBD1
clone size: -
CDR3 DNA: TGTGCCAGCAGTTACGATGGGACAGGGGGTTACGAGCAGTACTTC
CDR3 protein: CASSYDGTGGYEQYF

V gene: TRBV18
J gene: TRBJ1-5
D gene: -
clone size: -
CDR3 DNA: TGTGCCAGCTCACGGGACAACAATCAGCCCCAGCATTTT
CDR3 protein: CASSRDNNQPQHF

V gene: TRBV7-3
J gene: TRBJ2-3
D gene: -
clone size: -
CDR3 DNA: TGTGCCAGCACCTTGTCGTCGAGCACAGATACGCAGTATTTT
CDR3 protein: CASTLSSSTDTQYF

V gene: TRBV15
J gene: TRBJ1-4
D gene: -
clone size: -
CDR3 DNA: TGTGCCACCAGCAGAAGGGAGACTAATGAAAAACTGTTTTTT
CDR3 protein: CATSRRETNEKLFF

V gene: TRBV25-1
J gene: TRBJ2-2
D gene: -
clone size: -
CDR3 DNA: TGTGCCAGCAGACAAATGGGGGTCACCGGGGAGCTGTTTTTT
CDR3 protein: CASRQMGVTGELFF

V gene: TRBV6-5
J gene: TRBJ2-5
D gene: -
clone size: -
CDR3 DNA: TGTGCCAGCAGTTACGCGGGGCCCGATTCGGAGACCCAGTACTTC
CDR3 protein: CASSYAGPDSETQYF

V gene: TRBV6-5
J gene: TRBJ2-4
D gene: -
clone size: -
CDR3 DNA: TGTGCCAGCAGTCCCGAGGACAACTCGGTCACCATTCAGTACTTC
CDR3 protein: CASSPEDNSVTIQYF

V gene: TRBV15
J gene: TRBJ2-7
D gene: TRBD1
clone size: -
CDR3 DNA: TGTGCCACCAGCAGAGGGGGACAGGGGGCCTACGAGCAGTACTTC
CDR3 protein: CATSRGGQGAYEQYF

V gene: TRBV18
J gene: TRBJ1-4
D gene: TRBD1
clone size: -
CDR3 DNA: TGTGCCAGCTCTGACAGGGGAGACTTAAACGAAAAACTGTTTTTT
CDR3 protein: CASSDRGDLNEKLFF

V gene: TRBV6-6
J gene: TRBJ2-2
D gene: -
clone size: -
CDR3 DNA: TGTGCCAGCAGTACCCGTCAGCGGAGGAACACCGGGGAGCTGTTTTTT
CDR3 protein: CASSTRQRRNTGELFF

V gene: TRBV5-1
J gene: TRBJ1-1
D gene: -
clone size: -
CDR3 DNA: TGCGCCAGCAGCTTAGGGGCCGCGGAAGCTTTCTTT
CDR3 protein: CASSLGAAEAFF

V gene: TRBV7-2
J gene: TRBJ2-7
D gene: -
clone size: -
CDR3 DNA: TGTGCCAGCAGCTTAGAACCAAGTCCGTCTGCCGAGCAGTACTTC
CDR3 protein: CASSLEPSPSAEQYF

V gene: TRBV5-8
J gene: TRBJ2-5
D gene: -
clone size: once
CDR3 DNA: TGTGCCAGCAGCTTGGTCTACCAAGAGACCCAGTACTTC
CDR3 protein: CASSLVYQETQYF

V gene: TRBV5-1
J gene: TRBJ2-3
D gene: -
clone size: -
CDR3 DNA: TGCGCCAGCAGCTCAGCAGGGAGCACAGATACGCAGTATTTT
CDR3 protein: CASSSAGSTDTQYF

V gene: TRBV4-2
J gene: TRBJ2-7
D gene: -
clone size: -
CDR3 DNA: TGTGCCAGCAGCCACCAGGAGAACTACGAGCAGTACTTC
CDR3 protein: CASSHQENYEQYF

V gene: TRBV13
J gene: TRBJ2-7
D gene: TRBD2
clone size: once
CDR3 DNA: TGTGCCAGCAGCCCGGGACTAGCGGGAGGGTACGAGCAGTACTTC
CDR3 protein: CASSPGLAGGYEQYF

V gene: TRBV27
J gene: TRBJ2-1
D gene: TRBD2
clone size: -
CDR3 DNA: TGTGCCAGCGGTACTAGCGGGAGTTACAATGAGCAGTTCTTC
CDR3 protein: CASGTSGSYNEQFF

V gene: TRBV28
J gene: TRBJ2-4
D gene: TRBD2
clone size: -
CDR3 DNA: TGTGCCAGCAGTTTGAGGACACTCGGACTAGCGGGAGGGCCGAACATTCAGTACTTC
CDR3 protein: CASSLRTLGLAGGPNIQYF

V gene: TRBV19
J gene: TRBJ2-5
D gene: -
clone size: -
CDR3 DNA: TGTGCCAGTAGTATCGGAACAGACTGGGAGACCCAGTACTTC
CDR3 protein: CASSIGTDWETQYF